This T cell receptor beta chain was obtained from a study of T cells in Graves' hyperthyroidism and ophthalmopathy. Study in general: Pretreatment peripheral blood was obtained at initial diagnosis.

Template material for amplifying TCR beta CDR3 regions consisted of RNA transcripts. The HTBI primer set served for first-round RT-PCR of the TCR CDR3. TCRdb ran MiXCR on the multiplex PCR reads and lists one entry per CDR3 protein. The data contain some 370,000 distinct CDR3 sequences, 11% to 15% of them singletons. Study results and caveats: Model-based prediction identified ophthalmopathy a median roughly six months prior to its onset.

Each diagnosis was grounded in clinical symptoms, serum thyroxine and TRAb, thyroid ultrasound, and orbital computed tomography. Looked up from germline, CDR1 is SGHAT and CDR2 is FQNNGV. The V end was cut by 7 bases, the J end by 11 bases, with 26 bases between. CDR3 length: 15 amino acids. This clonotype was observed many times. Its antigen is undetermined. This clonotype was sampled from a middle-aged man with Graves' ophthalmopathy. Sequences were obtained from blood. The V and J genes are TRBV11-2 and TRBJ1-1; weak D call: TRBD1 (6 bases). Here the CDR3 reads CASILRVSAGATAFF. The CDR3 region has the DNA TGTGCCAGCATTCTTAGGGTTTCGGCAGGGGCGACCGCTTTCTTT.